Listed below are T cell receptor beta chains from one sample, sequenced in a study of blood T cells in healthy people across ages. TCRdb called the 5' RACE reads again in MiXCR, with one record for every CDR3 protein. The sample yields about 1.5 million distinct CDR3 sequences, 40% to 45% seen once. Sequencing used blood. The receptors were gathered from a woman between 18 and 29 years old in good health. The CDR3 runs from the conserved cysteine through the conserved F or W. The D gene is left open where the match is weak. Part of the rows lack a size; the others show once, few, many or a class for expanded clones.

clone_size: few; v_call: TRBV7-2; j_call: TRBJ1-2; d_call: NA; cdr3_nt: TGTGCCAGCAGCCACCGGGACACCTTCTATGGCTACACCTTC; cdr3_aa: CASSHRDTFYGYTF
clone_size: NA; v_call: TRBV20-1; j_call: TRBJ2-2; d_call: TRBD2; cdr3_nt: TGCAGTGCTAGAGTTGGACTAGCGGGAGTCACCGGGGAGCTGTTTTTT; cdr3_aa: CSARVGLAGVTGELFF
clone_size: NA; v_call: TRBV20-1; j_call: TRBJ2-1; d_call: TRBD2; cdr3_nt: TGCAGTGCCACGGGACTAGTAGGTCGCAATGAGCAGTTCTTC; cdr3_aa: CSATGLVGRNEQFF
clone_size: few; v_call: TRBV12-3/TRBV12-4; j_call: TRBJ2-7; d_call: NA; cdr3_nt: TGTGCCAGCAGTAGCGGTTACGGCTCCTACGAGCAGTACTTC; cdr3_aa: CASSSGYGSYEQYF
clone_size: NA; v_call: TRBV28; j_call: TRBJ1-2; d_call: NA; cdr3_nt: TGTGCCAGCAGAGAACAGGGACCTAACTATGGCTACACCTTC; cdr3_aa: CASREQGPNYGYTF
clone_size: NA; v_call: TRBV27; j_call: TRBJ1-2; d_call: NA; cdr3_nt: TGTGCCAGCAGTTTGAAGGGAGGGGACTATGGCTACACCTTC; cdr3_aa: CASSLKGGDYGYTF
clone_size: few; v_call: TRBV4-3; j_call: TRBJ2-1; d_call: TRBD1; cdr3_nt: TGCGCCAGCAGCCAAGGGACAGGGACAAATGAGCAGTTCTTC; cdr3_aa: CASSQGTGTNEQFF
clone_size: many; v_call: TRBV25-1; j_call: TRBJ2-1; d_call: TRBD2; cdr3_nt: TGTGCCAGCGGTGGGACTAGCGGGGGTGTATACAATGAGCAGTTCTTC; cdr3_aa: CASGGTSGGVYNEQFF
clone_size: few; v_call: TRBV5-1; j_call: TRBJ1-2; d_call: NA; cdr3_nt: TGCGCCAGCAGCTTGTCCTATGACTATGGCTACACCTTC; cdr3_aa: CASSLSYDYGYTF
clone_size: few; v_call: TRBV7-9; j_call: TRBJ2-2; d_call: TRBD2; cdr3_nt: TGTGCCAGCAGAGTGGGACTAGCCGCCAACACCGGGGAGCTGTTTTTT; cdr3_aa: CASRVGLAANTGELFF
clone_size: NA; v_call: TRBV9; j_call: TRBJ2-7; d_call: NA; cdr3_nt: TGTGCCAGCAGCCATGGACGGGACGAGCAGTACTTC; cdr3_aa: CASSHGRDEQYF
clone_size: NA; v_call: TRBV21-1; j_call: TRBJ2-5; d_call: NA; cdr3_nt: TGTGCCAGCAGCACGAGGGGGATCCAAGAGACCCAGTACTTC; cdr3_aa: CASSTRGIQETQYF
clone_size: few; v_call: TRBV7-9; j_call: TRBJ2-7; d_call: TRBD2; cdr3_nt: TGTGCCAGCAGCGACGGACTAGCGGGCCATCTCGAGCAGTACTTC; cdr3_aa: CASSDGLAGHLEQYF
clone_size: once; v_call: TRBV10-2; j_call: TRBJ2-3; d_call: NA; cdr3_nt: TGCGCCAGCAGTGAGTCAGGGGGTAACACAGATACGCAGTATTTT; cdr3_aa: CASSESGGNTDTQYF
clone_size: NA; v_call: TRBV5-1; j_call: TRBJ2-5; d_call: NA; cdr3_nt: TGCGCCAGCAGCGATAACTCCGGGACCGGCACAAGAGCCCAGTACTTC; cdr3_aa: CASSDNSGTGTRAQYF
clone_size: NA; v_call: TRBV12-3/TRBV12-4; j_call: TRBJ1-4; d_call: NA; cdr3_nt: TGTGCCAGCAGTTTAGATCCACAGTTGGGGAATGGAAAACTGTTTTTT; cdr3_aa: CASSLDPQLGNGKLFF
clone_size: few; v_call: TRBV9; j_call: TRBJ2-4; d_call: NA; cdr3_nt: TGTGCCAGCAGCCTCAGGGCCAGAGAGGACATTCAGTACTTC; cdr3_aa: CASSLRAREDIQYF
clone_size: once; v_call: TRBV19; j_call: TRBJ2-2; d_call: TRBD1; cdr3_nt: TGTGCCAGTAGTCCGGGGGGACAGGGGCCGTGGTCCGGGGAGCTGTTTTTT; cdr3_aa: CASSPGGQGPWSGELFF
clone_size: many; v_call: TRBV4-1; j_call: TRBJ2-7; d_call: TRBD1; cdr3_nt: TGCGCCAGCAGCCAGGGACAGGCGAGCTACGAGCAGTACTTC; cdr3_aa: CASSQGQASYEQYF
clone_size: NA; v_call: TRBV5-1; j_call: TRBJ1-1; d_call: TRBD1; cdr3_nt: TGCGCCAGCACTGGGGGGACAGGCTTCCAGAACACTGAAGCTTTCTTT; cdr3_aa: CASTGGTGFQNTEAFF
clone_size: NA; v_call: TRBV15; j_call: TRBJ2-7; d_call: TRBD1; cdr3_nt: TGTGCCACCAGCCTGAGCGTGACAGGGAGCTACGAGCAGTACTTC; cdr3_aa: CATSLSVTGSYEQYF
clone_size: few; v_call: TRBV4-3; j_call: TRBJ2-3; d_call: TRBD2; cdr3_nt: TGCGCCAGCACCCGGACTAGTTCAATGACAGATACGCAGTATTTT; cdr3_aa: CASTRTSSMTDTQYF
clone_size: NA; v_call: TRBV14; j_call: TRBJ1-2; d_call: NA; cdr3_nt: TGTGCCAGCGGACAGTACTATGGCTACACCTTC; cdr3_aa: CASGQYYGYTF
clone_size: NA; v_call: TRBV28; j_call: TRBJ2-7; d_call: NA; cdr3_nt: TGTGCCAGCGGAGTCCGAGGACAACTACGTGAATACGAGCAGTACTTC; cdr3_aa: CASGVRGQLREYEQYF
clone_size: NA; v_call: TRBV7-2; j_call: TRBJ1-1; d_call: TRBD1; cdr3_nt: TGTGCCAGCAGCTCGCCTGACAGGGGGAACACTGAAGCTTTCTTT; cdr3_aa: CASSSPDRGNTEAFF
clone_size: many; v_call: TRBV2; j_call: TRBJ2-3; d_call: TRBD2; cdr3_nt: TGTGCCAGCAGCGGGACTAACACAGATACGCAGTATTTT; cdr3_aa: CASSGTNTDTQYF
clone_size: NA; v_call: TRBV2; j_call: TRBJ2-1; d_call: TRBD2; cdr3_nt: TGTGCCAGCAGTGAAGCCCAGTCCCGAGGGACTAGCGGGAGTATCTCCTACAATGAGCAGTTCTTC; cdr3_aa: CASSEAQSRGTSGSISYNEQFF
clone_size: NA; v_call: TRBV27; j_call: TRBJ2-1; d_call: TRBD2; cdr3_nt: TGTGCCAGCAGGTCACCGGGACTAGTAGCAATAGGCTCCTACAATGAGCAGTTCTTC; cdr3_aa: CASRSPGLVAIGSYNEQFF
clone_size: NA; v_call: TRBV12-3/TRBV12-4; j_call: TRBJ2-1; d_call: TRBD2; cdr3_nt: TGTGCCAGCAGTTTAGGAGCGGGGGGGCCTAAGCAGTTCTTC; cdr3_aa: CASSLGAGGPKQFF
clone_size: many; v_call: TRBV29-1; j_call: TRBJ2-7; d_call: TRBD2; cdr3_nt: TGCAGCGTTGAACTTCGGGGGGTCTACGAGCAGTACTTC; cdr3_aa: CSVELRGVYEQYF
clone_size: NA; v_call: TRBV4-3; j_call: TRBJ1-5; d_call: NA; cdr3_nt: TGCGCCAGCAGCCCTTCCCTTAAAGGGCCCCAGCATTTT; cdr3_aa: CASSPSLKGPQHF
clone_size: few; v_call: TRBV4-3; j_call: TRBJ2-3; d_call: NA; cdr3_nt: TGCGCCAGCAGCCGGGATAGTGGACCATTGGTGGCAGATACGCAGTATTTT; cdr3_aa: CASSRDSGPLVADTQYF
clone_size: NA; v_call: TRBV11-2; j_call: TRBJ2-3; d_call: NA; cdr3_nt: TGTGCCAGCAGCTTAGATCTGGGGTCGAGTACAGATACGCAGTATTTT; cdr3_aa: CASSLDLGSSTDTQYF
clone_size: NA; v_call: TRBV18; j_call: TRBJ2-3; d_call: NA; cdr3_nt: TGTGCCAGCTCACCACGTTCAGTTGGGGTTCCAGATACGCAGTATTTT; cdr3_aa: CASSPRSVGVPDTQYF
clone_size: NA; v_call: TRBV29-1; j_call: TRBJ2-3; d_call: NA; cdr3_nt: TGCAGCTGGGGGTCGGATTCAGATACGCAGTATTTT; cdr3_aa: CSWGSDSDTQYF
clone_size: few; v_call: TRBV29-1; j_call: TRBJ2-7; d_call: TRBD1; cdr3_nt: TGCAGCGTCGGGACAGGCGACGAGCAGTACTTC; cdr3_aa: CSVGTGDEQYF
clone_size: NA; v_call: TRBV25-1; j_call: TRBJ2-1; d_call: NA; cdr3_nt: TGTGCCAGCAGTGATAGCAGGGAATACAATGAGCAGTTCTTC; cdr3_aa: CASSDSREYNEQFF
clone_size: once; v_call: TRBV12-3/TRBV12-4; j_call: TRBJ2-7; d_call: NA; cdr3_nt: TGTGCCAGCACCTCTTTGGGCGGCAATTCCTACGAGCAGTACTTC; cdr3_aa: CASTSLGGNSYEQYF
clone_size: NA; v_call: TRBV20-1; j_call: TRBJ2-7; d_call: NA; cdr3_nt: TGCAGTGCCTTAAAACCTCAGACGGGGAGCTACGAGCAGTACTTC; cdr3_aa: CSALKPQTGSYEQYF
clone_size: NA; v_call: TRBV15; j_call: TRBJ2-7; d_call: NA; cdr3_nt: TGTGCCACCAGCAGTGGCGACTTTGAGCAGTACTTC; cdr3_aa: CATSSGDFEQYF
clone_size: NA; v_call: TRBV5-1; j_call: TRBJ2-5; d_call: TRBD1; cdr3_nt: TGCGCCAGCAGCTTTTCCCCAGGGGGACAAGAGACCCAGTACTTC; cdr3_aa: CASSFSPGGQETQYF
clone_size: NA; v_call: TRBV12-3/TRBV12-4; j_call: TRBJ1-5; d_call: NA; cdr3_nt: TGTGCCAGCAGCCTGAAGTCACAGGGTAGTCAGCCCCAGCATTTT; cdr3_aa: CASSLKSQGSQPQHF
clone_size: NA; v_call: TRBV28; j_call: TRBJ2-7; d_call: NA; cdr3_nt: TGTGCCCGCAGTTTAATGGAACCATCCTACGAGCAGTACTTC; cdr3_aa: CARSLMEPSYEQYF
clone_size: NA; v_call: TRBV6-1; j_call: TRBJ2-2; d_call: NA; cdr3_nt: TGTGCCAGCAGTGAAACGATAACCACCGGGGAGCTGTTTTTT; cdr3_aa: CASSETITTGELFF
clone_size: few; v_call: TRBV11-2; j_call: TRBJ1-2; d_call: NA; cdr3_nt: TGTGCCAGCAGCTCTCACCCTGAGCGGGATGGCTACACCTTC; cdr3_aa: CASSSHPERDGYTF
clone_size: NA; v_call: TRBV20-1; j_call: TRBJ1-1; d_call: TRBD1; cdr3_nt: TGCAGTGCTCCATCGCAGGGACAGAATGAAGCTTTCTTT; cdr3_aa: CSAPSQGQNEAFF
clone_size: few; v_call: TRBV20-1; j_call: TRBJ2-3; d_call: TRBD2; cdr3_nt: TGCAGTGCACGTCTAGCGGGGGGTTTCACAGATACGCAGTATTTT; cdr3_aa: CSARLAGGFTDTQYF
clone_size: NA; v_call: TRBV7-2; j_call: TRBJ2-7; d_call: NA; cdr3_nt: TGTGCCAGCAGCTTAGGGACTACAAGCTCCTACGAGCAGTACTTC; cdr3_aa: CASSLGTTSSYEQYF
clone_size: NA; v_call: TRBV7-2; j_call: TRBJ2-5; d_call: TRBD1; cdr3_nt: TGTGCCAGCAGCTTAGTCCGGGACAGGGAGGGTACCCAGTACTTC; cdr3_aa: CASSLVRDREGTQYF
clone_size: NA; v_call: TRBV7-9; j_call: TRBJ1-1; d_call: TRBD1; cdr3_nt: TGTGCCAGCAGACATACAGGGGACACTGAAGCTTTCTTT; cdr3_aa: CASRHTGDTEAFF
clone_size: NA; v_call: TRBV29-1; j_call: TRBJ1-2; d_call: TRBD1; cdr3_nt: TGCAGCACCCGGGACAGGGATGGCTACACCTTC; cdr3_aa: CSTRDRDGYTF
clone_size: many; v_call: TRBV7-2; j_call: TRBJ2-3; d_call: TRBD2; cdr3_nt: TGTGCCAGCCAGTACCTTAGCGGGGGGCGCACAGATACGCAGTATTTT; cdr3_aa: CASQYLSGGRTDTQYF
clone_size: NA; v_call: TRBV6-1; j_call: TRBJ2-3; d_call: TRBD2; cdr3_nt: TGTGCCAGCAGTCCCAGAGGACCGACTAGCGGGAGAACAGATACGCAGTATTTT; cdr3_aa: CASSPRGPTSGRTDTQYF
clone_size: NA; v_call: TRBV2; j_call: TRBJ1-2; d_call: NA; cdr3_nt: TGTGCCAGCAGTGAAGGCGGGGGGCGTTTTAACTATGGCTACACCTTC; cdr3_aa: CASSEGGGRFNYGYTF
clone_size: NA; v_call: TRBV27; j_call: TRBJ2-7; d_call: TRBD1; cdr3_nt: TGTGCCAGCACCTTAGGGGGACAGGGGGCCAACGAGCAGTACTTC; cdr3_aa: CASTLGGQGANEQYF
clone_size: few; v_call: TRBV7-2; j_call: TRBJ2-7; d_call: NA; cdr3_nt: TGTGCCAGCAGCTTAGCGCTAGGAGGTGAGCAGTACTTC; cdr3_aa: CASSLALGGEQYF
clone_size: NA; v_call: TRBV20-1; j_call: TRBJ2-1; d_call: TRBD2; cdr3_nt: TGCAGTGCTAGTCAGCTAGCGGGTGACTACAATGAGCAGTTCTTC; cdr3_aa: CSASQLAGDYNEQFF
clone_size: NA; v_call: TRBV12-3/TRBV12-4; j_call: TRBJ2-5; d_call: NA; cdr3_nt: TGTGCCAGCAGTGTGTCAACAGATGAAGAGACCCAGTACTTC; cdr3_aa: CASSVSTDEETQYF
clone_size: NA; v_call: TRBV27; j_call: TRBJ1-2; d_call: TRBD1; cdr3_nt: TGTGCCAGCACAGGGGGGCAGCCGTTTTCTGGCTACACCTTC; cdr3_aa: CASTGGQPFSGYTF
clone_size: few; v_call: TRBV5-1; j_call: TRBJ1-2; d_call: NA; cdr3_nt: TGCGCCAGCAGCTTGGTTCGCAGGGACTATGGCTACACCTTC; cdr3_aa: CASSLVRRDYGYTF